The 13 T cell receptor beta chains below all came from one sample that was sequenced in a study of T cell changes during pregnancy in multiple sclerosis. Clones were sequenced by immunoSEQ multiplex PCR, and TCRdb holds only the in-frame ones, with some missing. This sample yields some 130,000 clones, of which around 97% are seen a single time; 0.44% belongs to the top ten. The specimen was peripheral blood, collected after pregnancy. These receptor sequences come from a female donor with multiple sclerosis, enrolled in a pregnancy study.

CDR3 in DNA: TGTGCCAGCAGCTTGTCCCCGGACAGCCTTTCCTACGAGCAGTACTTC. Translation gives CASSLSPDSLSYEQYF. J is TRBJ2-7 and V is TRBV7-2; TRBD1 is a possible D gene (6 bases). Trimming pared 3 bases from V and 1 base from J, leaving 16 bases between. Germline assignment: CDR1 SGHTA and CDR2 FQGNSA. The CDR3 runs 16 residues.

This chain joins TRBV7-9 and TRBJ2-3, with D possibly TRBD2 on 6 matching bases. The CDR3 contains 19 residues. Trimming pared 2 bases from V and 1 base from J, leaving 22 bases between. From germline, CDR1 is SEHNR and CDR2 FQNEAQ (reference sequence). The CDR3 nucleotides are TGTGCCAGCAGCTTAACTGGCCAGGGAACGGGAGTGGGCACAGATACGCAGTATTTT. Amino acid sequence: CASSLTGQGTGVGTDTQYF.

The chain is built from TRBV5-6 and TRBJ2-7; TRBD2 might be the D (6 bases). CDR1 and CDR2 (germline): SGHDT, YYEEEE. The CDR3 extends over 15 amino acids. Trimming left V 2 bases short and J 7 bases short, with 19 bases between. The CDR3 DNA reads TGTGCCAGCAGCTTCCGAGCGCCCTCCCGGGGGGAGCAGTACTTC. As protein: CASSFRAPSRGEQYF. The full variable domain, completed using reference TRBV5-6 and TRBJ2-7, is DAGVTQSPTHLIKTRGQQVTLRCSPKSGHDTVSWYQQALGQGPQFIFQYYEEEERQRGNFPDRFSGHQFPNYSSELNVNALLLGDSALYLCASSFRAPSRGEQYFGPGTRLTVT.

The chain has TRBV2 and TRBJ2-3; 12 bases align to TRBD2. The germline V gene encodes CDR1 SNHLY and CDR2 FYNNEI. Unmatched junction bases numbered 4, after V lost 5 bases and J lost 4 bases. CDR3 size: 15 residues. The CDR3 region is CASSRLAGGADTQYF. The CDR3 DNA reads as TGTGCCAGCAGTCGTCTAGCGGGAGGGGCAGATACGCAGTATTTT. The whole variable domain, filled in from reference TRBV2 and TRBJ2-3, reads EPEVTQTPSHQVTQMGQEVILRCVPISNHLYFYWYRQILGQKVEFLVSFYNNEISEKSEIFDDQFSVERPDGSNFTLKIRSTKLEDSAMYFCASSRLAGGADTQYFGPGTRLTVL.

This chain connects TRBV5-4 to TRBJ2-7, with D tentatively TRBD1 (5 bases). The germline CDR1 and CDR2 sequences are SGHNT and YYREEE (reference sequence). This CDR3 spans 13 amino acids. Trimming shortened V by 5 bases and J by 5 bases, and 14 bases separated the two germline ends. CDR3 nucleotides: TGTGCCAGCAGTCATTTCCTCAGGGACGAGCAGTACTTC. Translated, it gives CASSHFLRDEQYF. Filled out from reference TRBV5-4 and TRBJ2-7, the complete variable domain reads ETGVTQSPTHLIKTRGQQVTLRCSSQSGHNTVSWYQQALGQGPQFIFQYYREEENGRGNFPPRFSGLQFPNYSSELNVNALELDDSALYLCASSHFLRDEQYFGPGTRLTVT.

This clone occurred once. The CDR3 sequence is CASSPGQGANYGYTF. DNA of the CDR3: TGTGCCAGCTCTCCCGGACAGGGGGCGAACTATGGCTACACCTTC. V gene TRBV18 combines with J gene TRBJ1-2; 11 bases align to TRBD1. Looked up from germline, CDR1 is KGHSH and CDR2 is LQKENI. The CDR3 sequence is 15 residues long. V was pared by 6 bases and J by 2 bases, with 5 bases of the junction left unmatched. Supplemented by reference TRBV18 and TRBJ1-2, the full variable domain reads NAGVMQNPRHLVRRRGQEARLRCSPMKGHSHVYWYRQLPEEGLKFMVYLQKENIIDESGMPKERFSAEFPKEGPSILRIQQVVRGDSAAYFCASSPGQGANYGYTFGSGTRLTVV.

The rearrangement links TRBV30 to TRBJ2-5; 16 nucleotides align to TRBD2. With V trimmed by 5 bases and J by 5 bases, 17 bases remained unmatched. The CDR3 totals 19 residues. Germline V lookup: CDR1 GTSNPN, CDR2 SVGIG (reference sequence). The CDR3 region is CAWARGAPGTSGGVETQYF. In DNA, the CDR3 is TGTGCCTGGGCTAGGGGGGCCCCCGGGACTAGCGGGGGGGTCGAGACCCAGTACTTC.

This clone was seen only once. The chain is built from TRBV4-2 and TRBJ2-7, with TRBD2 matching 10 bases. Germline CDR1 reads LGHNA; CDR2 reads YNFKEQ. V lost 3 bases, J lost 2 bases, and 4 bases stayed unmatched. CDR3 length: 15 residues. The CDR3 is CASSHSLAGAYEQYF. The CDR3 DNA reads TGTGCCAGCAGCCATTCTCTAGCGGGAGCCTACGAGCAGTACTTC.

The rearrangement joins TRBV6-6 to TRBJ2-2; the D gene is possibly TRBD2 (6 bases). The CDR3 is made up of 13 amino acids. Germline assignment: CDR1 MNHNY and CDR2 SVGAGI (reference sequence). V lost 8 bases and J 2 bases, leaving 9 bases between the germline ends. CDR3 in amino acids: CASLGGNTGELFF. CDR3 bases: TGTGCCAGCCTCGGGGGTAACACCGGGGAGCTGTTTTTT.

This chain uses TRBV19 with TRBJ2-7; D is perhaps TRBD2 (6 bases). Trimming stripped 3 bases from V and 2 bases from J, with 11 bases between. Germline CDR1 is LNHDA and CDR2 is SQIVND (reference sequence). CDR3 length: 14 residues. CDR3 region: CASSMISGAYEQYF. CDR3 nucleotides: TGTGCCAGTAGTATGATTAGCGGAGCCTACGAGCAGTACTTC.

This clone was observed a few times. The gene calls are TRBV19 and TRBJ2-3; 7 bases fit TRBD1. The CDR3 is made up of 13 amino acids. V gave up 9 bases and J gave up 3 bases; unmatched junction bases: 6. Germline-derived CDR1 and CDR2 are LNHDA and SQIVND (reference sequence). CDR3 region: CASQRQGTDTQYF. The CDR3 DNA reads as TGTGCCAGCCAGAGACAGGGTACAGATACGCAGTATTTT.

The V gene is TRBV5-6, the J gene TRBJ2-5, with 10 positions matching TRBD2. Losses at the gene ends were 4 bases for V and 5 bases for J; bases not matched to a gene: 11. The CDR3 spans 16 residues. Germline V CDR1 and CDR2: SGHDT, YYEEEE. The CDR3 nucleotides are TGTGCCAGCAGCCACCGGACTAGCGGAAGAGTTGAGACCCAGTACTTC. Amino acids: CASSHRTSGRVETQYF.

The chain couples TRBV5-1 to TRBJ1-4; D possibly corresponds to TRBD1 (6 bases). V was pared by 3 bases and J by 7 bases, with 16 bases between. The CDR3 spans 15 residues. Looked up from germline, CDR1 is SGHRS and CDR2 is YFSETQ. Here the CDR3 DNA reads TGCGCCAGCAGCTATAGACAGGCGTGGGGTGAAAAACTGTTTTTT. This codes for CASSYRQAWGEKLFF.